This T cell receptor (beta chain) was found in a study of blood T cell repertoires in COVID-19. Some clones are missing from TCRdb's copy, which holds only in-frame ones; the method was immunoSEQ multiplex PCR. This table holds 250,000 to 300,000 clones, approximately 86% found once. Germline assignment: CDR1 SGHNT and CDR2 YENEEA. Trimming removed 5 bases from V and 1 base from J, with 8 bases in between. CDR3 length: 13 residues. J is TRBJ1-1 and V is TRBV11-3; the D is unclear. Source material: peripheral blood. The receptor's source is a woman aged 55-70 years with COVID-19, enrolled during active disease. This chain's CDR3 is CASSINRNTEAFF. The CDR3 DNA sequence: TGTGCCAGCAGCATCAATAGGAACACTGAAGCTTTCTTT. Complete variable domain (other parts from reference TRBV11-3 and TRBJ1-1): EAGVVQSPRYKIIEKKQPVAFWCNPISGHNTLYWYLQNLGQGPELLIRYENEEAVDDSQLPKDRFSAERLKGVDSTLKIQPAELGDSAVYLCASSINRNTEAFFGQGTRLTVV.